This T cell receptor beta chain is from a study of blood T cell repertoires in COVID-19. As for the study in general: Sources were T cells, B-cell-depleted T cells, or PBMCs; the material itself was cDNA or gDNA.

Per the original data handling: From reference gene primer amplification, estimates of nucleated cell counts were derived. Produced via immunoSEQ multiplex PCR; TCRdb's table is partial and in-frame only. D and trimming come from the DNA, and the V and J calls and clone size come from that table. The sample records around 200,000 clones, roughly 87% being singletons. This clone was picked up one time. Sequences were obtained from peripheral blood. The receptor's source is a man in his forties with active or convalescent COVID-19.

CDR3 sequence reads: CASSLSGTGFSPLHF. CDR3 nucleotides: TGTGCCAGCAGTTTATCCGGGACAGGGTTCTCACCCCTCCACTTT. The V call is TRBV27, the J call TRBJ1-6, with 9 bases lining up with TRBD1. The V gene end was trimmed by 0 bases and the J gene end by 10 bases; junction bases not matched to a gene: 4. Germline values: CDR1 MNHEY, CDR2 SMNVEV (reference sequence). This CDR3 is 15 amino acids long.